Detailed here is one T cell receptor beta chain. Repertoires were generated with immunoSEQ multiplex PCR, while TCRdb's copy carries only in-frame clones and drops some. The sample records over 110,000 clones, roughly 92% being singletons. This entry comes from a study of control samples from healthy donors and cancer patients. Source material: blood. This TCR was recovered from a man younger than 40 in good health.

The chain's CDR3 is CASSQDIRQGYFNEQFF. The CDR3, as DNA: TGCGCCAGCAGCCAAGATATCCGACAGGGATACTTCAATGAGCAGTTCTTC. V gene TRBV4-3 combines with J gene TRBJ2-1, with 7 bases lining up with TRBD1. The J segment lost 6 bases and the V segment lost 0 bases, leaving 11 bases of the junction unmatched. The germline V gene encodes CDR1 LGHNA and CDR2 YSLEER. CDR3 length equals 17 residues.